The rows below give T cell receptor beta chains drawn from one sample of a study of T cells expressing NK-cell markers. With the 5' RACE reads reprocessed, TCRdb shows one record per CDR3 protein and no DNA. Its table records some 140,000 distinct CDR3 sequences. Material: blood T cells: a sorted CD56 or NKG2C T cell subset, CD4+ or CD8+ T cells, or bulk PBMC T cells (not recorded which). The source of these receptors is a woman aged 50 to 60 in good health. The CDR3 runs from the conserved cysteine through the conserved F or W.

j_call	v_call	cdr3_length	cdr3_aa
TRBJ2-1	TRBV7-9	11	CASSSSGKQFF
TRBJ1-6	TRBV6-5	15	CASSYSAGLSSPLHF
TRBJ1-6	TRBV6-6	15	CASSYSGTYNSPLHF
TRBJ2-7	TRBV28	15	CASSPQLAELYEQYF
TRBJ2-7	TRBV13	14	CASSPSEDSYEQYF
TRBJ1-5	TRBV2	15	CASSTRGDGGQPQHF
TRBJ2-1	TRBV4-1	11	CASGVAGTKFF
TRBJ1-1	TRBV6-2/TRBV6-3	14	CASSYRRQGTEAFF
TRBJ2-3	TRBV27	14	CASSSWSNTDTQYF
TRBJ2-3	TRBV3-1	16	CASRETSGGSTDTQYF
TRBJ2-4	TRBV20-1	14	CSARVGGGRNIQYF
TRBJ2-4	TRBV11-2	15	CASSFKRDGDDIQYF
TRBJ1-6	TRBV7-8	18	CASSLGWGQGQDNSPLHF
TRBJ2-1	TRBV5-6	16	CASSYPLDRVEDEQFF
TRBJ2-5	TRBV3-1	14	CASSQRPGDETQYF
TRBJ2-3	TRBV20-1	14	CSARDETGLDTQYF
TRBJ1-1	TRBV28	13	CASSSPPREEAFF
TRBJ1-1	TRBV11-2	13	CASTTRENTEAFF
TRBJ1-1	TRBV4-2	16	CASSQKSQGPNTEAFF
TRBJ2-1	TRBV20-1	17	CSARSGRAPSSYNEQFF
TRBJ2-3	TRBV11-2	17	CASSGPGGAGHTDTQYF
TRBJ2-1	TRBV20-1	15	CSARGQRSSYNEQFF
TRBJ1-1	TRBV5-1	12	CASIGMNTEAFF
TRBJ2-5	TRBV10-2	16	CASSESPTVMGETQYF
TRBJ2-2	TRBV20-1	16	CSARGLAGGPGGELFF
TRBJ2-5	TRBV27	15	CASRVAGGVPETQYF
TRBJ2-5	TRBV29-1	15	CSVEDPRGVQETQYF
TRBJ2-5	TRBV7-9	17	CASSLLMTSVWEETQYF